The 6 T cell receptor beta chains listed next were all sequenced from one sample in a study of OX40 agonist ivuxolimab in advanced cancers. The table came from immunoSEQ multiplex PCR; TCRdb's copy has only in-frame clones and leaves some out. The sample lists about 75,000 clones; 70% to 90% were seen once. The material was CD4+ or CD8+ T cells sorted from blood, obtained in a trial of the OX40 agonist ivuxolimab. All receptors come from an adult with an advanced solid tumor such as melanoma, head and neck, liver or kidney cancer.

The chain uses TRBV14 and TRBJ1-1; D is possibly TRBD1 (6 bases). This CDR3 has 14 amino acids. In germline, CDR1 is SGHDN, CDR2 FVKESK. V was trimmed by 0 bases and J by 7 bases, leaving 12 bases between them. For the CDR3, the DNA is TGTGCCAGCAGCCAAGATTTCGGGGGCAGTGAAGCTTTCTTT. The encoded protein is CASSQDFGGSEAFF. The full variable domain, rest sourced from reference TRBV14 and TRBJ1-1, is EAGVTQFPSHSVIEKGQTVTLRCDPISGHDNLYWYRRVMGKEIKFLLHFVKESKQDESGMPNNRFLAERTGGTYSTLKVQPAELEDSGVYFCASSQDFGGSEAFFGQGTRLTVV.

The CDR3 DNA follows: TGCGCCAGCAGCTTAGATGCCCTCTCCTACGAGCAGTACTTC. It is translated as CASSLDALSYEQYF. This chain joins TRBV5-1 and TRBJ2-7, with D unresolved. V lost 2 bases and J lost 0, with 9 bases in between. The CDR3 is made up of 14 amino acids. Looked up from germline, CDR1 is SGHRS and CDR2 is YFSETQ.

The sample holds a few counts of this clone. The CDR3 loop reads CAWSVNHNYGYTF. DNA for the CDR3: TGTGCCTGGAGTGTTAACCATAACTATGGCTACACCTTC. The chain combines TRBV30 with TRBJ1-2; D ambiguous. Trimming left V 0 bases short and J 1 base short, with 6 bases between. In germline, CDR1 is GTSNPN, CDR2 SVGIG (reference sequence). The CDR3 contains 13 residues. Together with reference TRBV30 and TRBJ1-2, the CDR3 gives the full variable domain: SQTIHQWPATLVQPVGSPLSLECTVEGTSNPNLYWYRQAAGRGLQLLFYSVGIGQISSEVPQNLSASRPQDRQFILSSKKLLLSDSGFYLCAWSVNHNYGYTFGSGTRLTVV.

The rearrangement links TRBV5-4 to TRBJ2-2, with 7 positions matching TRBD1. Looked up from germline, CDR1 is SGHNT and CDR2 is YYREEE (reference sequence). Trimming cost V 4 bases and J 1 base; bases outside gene matches: 4. CDR3 size: 15 residues. CDR3 loop: CASSPYRGNTGELFF. CDR3 DNA: TGTGCCAGCAGCCCCTACAGGGGGAACACCGGGGAGCTGTTTTTT.

The J gene is TRBJ2-6, the V gene TRBV5-1, with unresolved D. V lost 7 bases, J lost 0 bases, and 14 bases lay in between. The CDR3 contains 16 residues. CDR1 and CDR2 (germline): SGHRS, YFSETQ. CDR3 region: CASREKIVSGANVLTF. The CDR3 nucleotides read TGCGCCAGCCGCGAGAAGATTGTCTCTGGGGCCAACGTCCTGACTTTC.

The J gene is TRBJ2-7, the V gene TRBV5-4; D is possibly TRBD1 (6 bases). This CDR3 comprises 12 residues. Germline CDR1 and CDR2: SGHNT and YYREEE (reference sequence). Trimming left V 5 bases short and J 6 bases short, with 12 bases between. The CDR3 here is CASRGGSSEQYF. Here the CDR3 DNA reads TGTGCCAGCAGAGGGGGTAGTTCCGAGCAGTACTTC.